These 8 T cell receptor beta chains were sequenced from one sample in a study of shared clonotypes between healthy human individuals. Repertoires were generated with immunoSEQ multiplex PCR, while TCRdb's copy carries only in-frame clones and drops some. The sample contains about 2.2 million clones, 80% to 95% of which appear only once. Terminally differentiated effector memory CD45RA+ cells were excluded from the naive CD8 cells, which were CD45RO-negative and positively selected for CCR7. Sequenced material: naive CD8+ T cells from PBMCs. The source is a man aged 18 to 30 in good health. Some clones in this sample may be carry-over from other donors' samples.

This chain uses TRBV5-4 with TRBJ2-2; D call uncertain. The CDR3 runs to 11 residues. Trimming took off 0 bases at V and 8 bases at J, with 2 bases between the two ends. Germline V CDR1 and CDR2: SGHNT, YYREEE (reference sequence). CDR3 nucleotide sequence: TGTGCCAGCAGCTTGGAAGGGGAGCTGTTTTTT. Residues: CASSLEGELFF.

The chain combines TRBV9 with TRBJ1-3; 7 bases are a match to TRBD1. The germline V gene encodes CDR1 SGDLS and CDR2 YYNGEE. Trimming took 4 bases from V and 2 from J; bases not matched to a gene: 3. The CDR3 runs to 14 residues. The CDR3 sequence is CASSQTGTGNTIYF. CDR3 in DNA: TGTGCCAGCAGCCAGACAGGGACTGGAAACACCATATATTTT. Based on the CDR3 plus reference TRBV9 and TRBJ1-3, the full variable domain is DSGVTQTPKHLITATGQRVTLRCSPRSGDLSVYWYQQSLDQGLQFLIQYYNGEERAKGNILERFSAQQFPDLHSELNLSSLELGDSALYFCASSQTGTGNTIYFGEGSWLTVV.

V and J are TRBV13 and TRBJ2-7, with D possibly being TRBD1 or TRBD2 (5 bases each). Between the trimmed V and J ends, which lost 5 bases and 0 bases, there was a span of 8 bases. The CDR3 covers 13 residues. Per the germline V gene, CDR1 is PRHDT and CDR2 is FYEKMQ (reference sequence). CDR3: CASSKGPSYEQYF. CDR3 sequence (DNA): TGTGCCAGCAGCAAGGGACCCTCCTACGAGCAGTACTTC.

The genes are TRBV6-4 and TRBJ1-4; D possibly corresponds to TRBD1 (6 bases). The CDR3 is made up of 14 amino acids. V was clipped by 8 bases and J by 7 bases, with 17 bases between them. Germline loops: CDR1 MRHNA, CDR2 SNTAGT. The CDR3 nucleotides read TGTGCCAGCGGGAGACAGGTGGTACCTGAAAAACTGTTTTTT. Residues: CASGRQVVPEKLFF.

The chain uses TRBV6-1 and TRBJ2-3; tentatively, D is TRBD1 (5 bases). This CDR3 region has 15 residues. V lost 5 bases and J lost 0, with 12 bases in between. The V gene's germline CDR1 is MNHNS and CDR2 SASEGT. Here the CDR3 reads CASSRARDSTDTQYF. The CDR3, as DNA: TGTGCCAGCAGTAGAGCCAGGGATAGCACAGATACGCAGTATTTT.

The genes are TRBV5-6 and TRBJ1-1; D gene uncertain. Per germline, CDR1 SGHDT and CDR2 YYEEEE. CDR3 size: 12 residues. V was pared by 5 bases and J by 0 bases, with 5 bases between. CDR3 DNA: TGTGCCAGCAGTACACTGAACACTGAAGCTTTCTTT. Its translation is CASSTLNTEAFF.

V is TRBV9 and J is TRBJ1-3; D unclear. The V gene's germline CDR1 is SGDLS and CDR2 YYNGEE. The CDR3 contains 15 residues. V was shortened by 1 base and J by 3 bases, with 11 bases between the two germline ends. The CDR3, as DNA: TGTGCCAGCAGCGTAAGCGTAGGGCTTGGAAACACCATATATTTT. It yields the protein CASSVSVGLGNTIYF.

This chain links TRBV7-8 with TRBJ2-1, with a tentative D call TRBD2 (5 bases). CDR3 length: 19 amino acids. The ends were cut back, 1 base at V and 0 bases at J, with 19 bases in the middle. CDR1 is SGHVS, CDR2 FQNEAQ, per germline. The CDR3 loop reads CASSLGASGPWSSYNEQFF. The CDR3 DNA reads as TGTGCCAGCAGCTTAGGGGCCAGCGGTCCCTGGAGCTCCTACAATGAGCAGTTCTTC.